The table lists the clone carrying this T cell receptor beta chain with a few counts. Its specificity is not known. This specimen belongs to a study of early T cells in non-severe SARS-CoV-2 infection. Findings and caveats of the study: VDJdb matching favored anti-spike CD8 responses, missing private and CD4 specificities.

TCRdb recomputed calls from the 5' RACE reads with MiXCR, one row per CDR3 protein. The sample includes approximately 69,000 distinct CDR3 sequences, about 10% of them seen just once. The V end was cut by 6 bases, the J end by 2 bases, with 4 bases between. Germline V CDR1 and CDR2: SQVTM, ANQGSEA. The CDR3 runs to 11 residues. This receptor was identified in an adult who was a healthcare worker with PCR-confirmed SARS-CoV-2 infection or an uninfected control (not recorded which). Sequenced: whole blood. V gene TRBV29-1 combines with J gene TRBJ2-2; D not certain. CDR3 loop: CSVANTGELFF. CDR3 nucleotide sequence: TGCAGCGTCGCCAACACCGGGGAGCTGTTTTTT.